Listed below are T cell receptor beta chains from one sample, sequenced in a study of beta chain features in type 1 diabetes. The data were produced by immunoSEQ multiplex PCR, yet TCRdb's version contains in-frame clones alone and is incomplete. The sample lists some 640,000 clones; roughly an eighth were seen once. The sequencing input was naive CD4+ T cells from blood. The receptors stem from a man between 18 and 29 years old with type 1 diabetes. Both conserved end residues are part of each CDR3. A D gene is named only where the DNA matches it firmly. Some rows mark clone size as missing; the rest say once, few, many or name a class of expanded clone.

clone size	V gene	D gene	J gene	CDR3 protein	CDR3 DNA
-	TRBV27	-	TRBJ2-7	CASSSKGGYEQYF	TGTGCCAGCAGTTCCAAGGGGGGCTACGAGCAGTACTTC
-	TRBV4-1	-	TRBJ1-2	CASSQEDRTYGYTF	TGCGCCAGCAGCCAAGAGGACAGAACCTATGGCTACACCTTC
few	TRBV4-3	-	TRBJ2-7	CASSQGADTYEQYF	TGCGCCAGCAGCCAAGGGGCGGATACCTACGAGCAGTACTTC
-	TRBV4-3	-	TRBJ2-7	CASSQGTGTYEQYF	TGCGCCAGCAGCCAAGGGACCGGCACCTACGAGCAGTACTTC
few	TRBV2	TRBD1	TRBJ2-5	CASRDRARPWMETQYF	TGTGCCAGCAGGGACAGGGCACGACCTTGGATGGAGACCCAGTACTTC
few	TRBV7-9	-	TRBJ2-7	CASSSLRDTSYEQYF	TGTGCCAGCAGCTCACTCCGGGACACCTCCTACGAGCAGTACTTC
few	TRBV7-2	TRBD1	TRBJ1-1	CASSLRRTGDTEAFF	TGTGCCAGCAGCTTAAGGAGGACAGGGGACACTGAAGCTTTCTTT
-	TRBV30	-	TRBJ2-7	CACGQYEQYF	TGTGCCTGTGGACAGTACGAGCAGTACTTC
few	TRBV2	-	TRBJ1-1	CASGSGDAEAFF	TGTGCCAGCGGCTCCGGGGACGCTGAAGCTTTCTTT
-	TRBV4-1	TRBD1	TRBJ2-7	CASSQPGQFYEQYF	TGCGCCAGCAGCCAGCCGGGACAGTTCTACGAGCAGTACTTC
few	TRBV5-1	TRBD2	TRBJ2-7	CASSLAGTSVSYEQYF	TGCGCCAGCAGCTTGGCCGGGACTAGCGTCTCCTACGAGCAGTACTTC
-	TRBV12-5	-	TRBJ2-3	CASGLGPRTDTQYF	TGTGCTAGTGGTTTGGGACCCCGGACAGATACGCAGTATTTT
few	TRBV7-9	-	TRBJ1-2	CASSTRVGNYGYTF	TGTGCCAGCAGCACCCGGGTTGGAAACTATGGCTACACCTTC
-	TRBV28	TRBD1	TRBJ1-4	CASSPGGPTNEKLFF	TGTGCCAGCAGCCCAGGGGGTCCAACTAATGAAAAACTGTTTTTT
few	TRBV7-8	-	TRBJ1-6	CASSRRLGSEYNSPLHF	TGTGCCAGCAGTCGAAGATTAGGTTCAGAATACAATTCACCCCTCCACTTT
-	TRBV30	-	TRBJ1-6	CAWSGQANSPLHF	TGTGCCTGGAGTGGGCAGGCGAATTCACCCCTCCACTTT
-	TRBV15	-	TRBJ2-5	CATSGGRGRETQYF	TGTGCCACCAGCGGGGGAAGAGGTCGGGAGACCCAGTACTTC
few	TRBV29-1	-	TRBJ2-7	CSVGQTSLSYEQYF	TGCAGCGTTGGGCAGACGAGCCTCTCCTACGAGCAGTACTTC
-	TRBV7-2	-	TRBJ2-7	CASSSGGPYEQYF	TGTGCCAGCAGCTCCGGCGGCCCCTACGAGCAGTACTTC
few	TRBV5-1	-	TRBJ2-1	CASSLGSSYNEQFF	TGCGCCAGCAGCTTGGGCAGCTCCTACAATGAGCAGTTCTTC
few	TRBV4-1	TRBD2	TRBJ2-1	CASSQMGLHEQFF	TGCGCCAGCAGCCAGATGGGACTACACGAGCAGTTCTTC
few	TRBV7-2	TRBD2	TRBJ2-5	CASSLQRGGETQYF	TGTGCCAGCAGCTTACAGCGGGGGGGAGAGACCCAGTACTTC
-	TRBV28	TRBD1	TRBJ1-2	CASSTVGQPNYGYTF	TGTGCCAGCAGTACGGTGGGACAGCCTAACTATGGCTACACCTTC
-	TRBV10-3	-	TRBJ2-7	CAISEMGRLYEQYF	TGTGCCATCAGTGAGATGGGCCGACTCTACGAGCAGTACTTC
few	TRBV7-2	-	TRBJ2-3	CAWRPDSRTDTQYF	TGTGCCTGGAGACCGGACAGCCGCACAGATACGCAGTATTTT
once	TRBV27	TRBD1	TRBJ2-7	CASSTPRTGITKQYF	TGTGCCAGCAGTACGCCGCGGACAGGGATTACGAAGCAGTACTTC
-	TRBV11-2	TRBD2	TRBJ2-7	CASSWQAGAYEQYF	TGTGCCAGCAGCTGGCAAGCGGGGGCCTACGAGCAGTACTTC
-	TRBV7-2	-	TRBJ2-7	CASSLGISYEQYF	TGTGCCAGCAGCTTAGGAATATCCTACGAGCAGTACTTC
-	TRBV25-1	-	TRBJ1-5	CASRSSGQNQPQHF	TGTGCCAGCAGGAGTTCGGGACAAAATCAGCCCCAGCATTTT
-	TRBV11-2	-	TRBJ1-1	CASSLNSPGQNTEAFF	TGTGCCAGCAGCTTAAATTCCCCGGGACAGAACACTGAAGCTTTCTTT
-	TRBV7-9	TRBD1	TRBJ2-5	CASSPRQGAGQETQYF	TGTGCCAGCAGCCCCAGACAGGGAGCAGGTCAAGAGACCCAGTACTTC
-	TRBV9	-	TRBJ2-1	CASSVVGSGAYNEQFF	TGTGCCAGCAGCGTAGTAGGTAGCGGTGCTTACAATGAGCAGTTCTTC
few	TRBV5-1	TRBD1	TRBJ1-1	CASSSSNARGTEAFF	TGCGCCAGCAGCTCCAGCAATGCCAGGGGGACTGAAGCTTTCTTT
-	TRBV7-2	TRBD1	TRBJ2-7	CASSLGGTGYGYEQYF	TGTGCCAGCAGCTTAGGGGGGACAGGGTACGGCTACGAGCAGTACTTC
few	TRBV5-6	-	TRBJ2-2	CASSSGAGVHTGELFF	TGTGCCAGCAGCTCCGGGGCAGGGGTCCACACCGGGGAGCTGTTTTTT
few	TRBV7-2	TRBD1	TRBJ2-7	CASSPMRQGTYEQYF	TGTGCCAGCAGCCCGATGCGACAGGGCACCTACGAGCAGTACTTC
-	TRBV19	TRBD1	TRBJ2-7	CASHPTGDYEQYF	TGTGCCAGTCACCCGACAGGGGACTACGAGCAGTACTTC
-	TRBV10-3	-	TRBJ2-7	CAISSNRDSYEQYF	TGTGCCATCAGTAGTAACAGGGACTCCTACGAGCAGTACTTC
-	TRBV4-3	-	TRBJ2-7	CASSQGGWGNYEQYF	TGCGCCAGCAGCCAAGGGGGTTGGGGAAACTACGAGCAGTACTTC
-	TRBV4-3	-	TRBJ1-6	CASSQDSGKGWNSPLHF	TGCGCCAGCAGCCAAGACAGCGGGAAGGGCTGGAATTCACCCCTCCACTTT
-	TRBV7-2	-	TRBJ2-7	CASSLSRDPYEQYF	TGTGCCAGCAGCTTGTCCCGGGACCCCTACGAGCAGTACTTC
-	TRBV5-1	TRBD1	TRBJ1-2	CASSSGQLANYGYTF	TGCGCCAGCAGCTCGGGACAGTTAGCTAACTATGGCTACACCTTC
once	TRBV14	-	TRBJ1-6	CASSPTRVSPLHF	TGTGCCAGCAGCCCGACCAGGGTTTCACCCCTCCACTTT
-	TRBV7-9	TRBD1	TRBJ2-2	CASSERDSRNTGELFF	TGTGCCAGCAGCGAAAGGGACAGTAGGAACACCGGGGAGCTGTTTTTT
-	TRBV10-3	-	TRBJ1-5	CATLAGKGINQPQHF	TGTGCCACCCTTGCAGGGAAGGGGATTAATCAGCCCCAGCATTTT
few	TRBV5-4	-	TRBJ2-5	CASSPGTPLDGTQYF	TGTGCCAGCAGCCCCGGGACTCCCCTCGACGGGACCCAGTACTTC
few	TRBV5-6	TRBD1	TRBJ2-1	CASSLDRREQFF	TGTGCCAGCAGCCTGGACAGGCGCGAGCAGTTCTTC
few	TRBV29-1	-	TRBJ2-5	CSFIPETATSQETQYF	TGCAGCTTCATTCCCGAGACGGCGACCTCCCAAGAGACCCAGTACTTC
few	TRBV28	TRBD1	TRBJ1-2	CASSPTSAGGNGYTF	TGTGCCAGCAGCCCCACGTCGGCAGGGGGCAATGGCTACACCTTC
-	TRBV7-2	-	TRBJ2-3	CASSPPGPLLGTQYF	TGTGCCAGCAGCCCCCCCGGGCCCCTCTTAGGTACGCAGTATTTT